A selection of T cell receptor beta chains follows, all from one sample in a study of blood T cell repertoires in COVID-19. The data were produced by immunoSEQ multiplex PCR, yet TCRdb's version contains in-frame clones alone and is incomplete. Of a few hundred thousand clones in the sample, roughly 89% were seen once. Sequencing was done on a sample of peripheral blood. These TCRs come from a woman aged 30 to 39 with active or convalescent COVID-19. Both conserved end residues are trimmed from each CDR3. Each record gives: V gene, J gene, clone size, CDR3 protein. Size is stated for part of the rows, as once, few or many counts, or as a class when the clone is expanded.

>TRBV21-1|TRBJ2-7|NA
ASRPSAGGRPYEQY
>TRBV9|TRBJ2-1|once
ASSLRGTGGGEQF
>TRBV5-1|TRBJ2-2|once
ASSGRQGAGELF
>TRBV9|TRBJ2-7|NA
ASSGQGEDEQY
>TRBV27|TRBJ1-1|NA
ASSLGGITEAF
>TRBV27|TRBJ1-6|few
ASSWDRGNSPLH
>TRBV5-4|TRBJ1-3|NA
ASSPTGSSSGNTIY
>TRBV4-3|TRBJ1-6|NA
ASSQDRGQYNSPLH
>TRBV9|TRBJ1-1|NA
ASSMEGGYTEAF
>TRBV7-2|TRBJ2-4|NA
ASSSQGRAAKNIQY
>TRBV19|TRBJ2-3|NA
ASTQSKTSTDTQY
>TRBV9|TRBJ2-6|NA
ASTRDRDSGANVLT
>TRBV5-6|TRBJ1-4|NA
ASSLGVVVLSTNEKLF
>TRBV4-3|TRBJ2-3|once
ASSQDWRGFTDTQY
>TRBV2|TRBJ1-6|NA
ASSEQGSDSPLH
>TRBV6-1|TRBJ2-1|few
ASSEYSGEPNEQF
>TRBV9|TRBJ2-1|NA
ASSVAGTSNNEQF